One sample yielded the 13 T cell receptor beta chains listed below, sequenced in a study of CD8 T cells in ankylosing spondylitis. TCRdb recomputed calls from the 5' RACE reads with MiXCR, one row per CDR3 protein. The sample yields a few hundred thousand distinct CDR3 sequences, roughly 20% seen once. Sequencing input: blood, either unsorted or a sorted T cell fraction (not recorded which). The source of these receptors is a male donor with ankylosing spondylitis or in good health (not recorded which).

This clonotype was seen more than once but under ten times. J is TRBJ2-5 and V is TRBV15; D is ambiguous. Germline V gene data show CDR1 as LNHNV and CDR2 as YYDKDF (reference sequence). V lost 0 bases, J lost 7 bases, and 9 bases lay in between. This CDR3 region has 13 residues. CDR3 sequence reads: CATSRDITGTQYF. In DNA, the CDR3 is TGTGCCACCAGCAGAGATATTACCGGGACCCAGTACTTC.

This clonotype was seen repeatedly, ten times or more. The V call is TRBV20-1, the J call TRBJ1-6; D is ambiguous. Trimming left V 2 bases short and J 7 bases short, with 3 bases between. Germline V lookup: CDR1 DFQATT, CDR2 SNEGSKA (reference sequence). The CDR3 consists of 11 residues. CDR3 region: CSARRNSPLHF. In nucleotides, the CDR3 is TGCAGTGCTAGAAGGAATTCACCCCTCCACTTT.

V and J are TRBV7-8 and TRBJ2-7; D is unresolved. V was trimmed by 1 base and J by 9 bases, leaving 19 bases between them. Looked up from germline, CDR1 is SGHVS and CDR2 is FQNEAQ. The CDR3 is 15 residues long. CDR3 amino acids: CASSLEVRWRGVQYV. Written as DNA, the CDR3 is TGTGCCAGCAGCTTAGAAGTAAGGTGGCGAGGCGTGCAGTACGTC.

This clonotype occurred many times. The chain recombines TRBV29-1 with TRBJ2-1; D might be TRBD2 (5 bases). Between the trimmed V and J ends, which lost 4 bases and 0 bases, there was a span of 10 bases. Germline lookup yields CDR1 SQVTM and CDR2 ANQGSEA. CDR3 length: 14 residues. CDR3 DNA: TGCAGCGTTGGAAGTACTAGCTCCTACAATGAGCAGTTCTTC. This sequence encodes CSVGSTSSYNEQFF.

The chain couples TRBV20-1 to TRBJ2-1, with D possibly matching TRBD1 (5 bases). CDR3 length: 14 residues. Germline CDR1 is DFQATT and CDR2 is SNEGSKA (reference sequence). V was pared by 4 bases and J by 5 bases, with 15 bases between. The DNA of the CDR3 is TGCAGTGCTATCGCAGGGCAATGGAACAATGAGCAGTTCTTC. Translation gives CSAIAGQWNNEQFF.

The rearrangement joins TRBV28 to TRBJ2-1, with 13 bases that match TRBD2. Per the germline V gene, CDR1 is MDHEN and CDR2 is SYDVKM. Trimming removed 6 bases from V and 7 bases from J; junction bases left unmatched: 12. The CDR3 is 17 amino acids. The CDR3 nucleotides are TGTGCCAGCAGGTGGACTAGCGGGAGATCCTACGTAAATGAGCAGTTCTTC. Translated: CASRWTSGRSYVNEQFF.

This clonotype was seen ten or more times. This rearrangement joins TRBV5-5 to TRBJ2-5, with D possibly matching TRBD2 (6 bases). The V end was cut by 0 bases, the J end by 2 bases, with 8 bases between. The CDR3 has 14 residues. CDR1 and CDR2 from the germline V gene are SGHKS and YYEKEE (reference sequence). The CDR3 sequence: CASSLVGRQETQYF. As DNA, the CDR3 is TGTGCCAGCAGCTTGGTTGGGAGGCAAGAGACCCAGTACTTC. Supplemented by reference TRBV5-5 and TRBJ2-5, the full variable domain reads DAGVTQSPTHLIKTRGQQVTLRCSPISGHKSVSWYQQVLGQGPQFIFQYYEKEERGRGNFPDRFSARQFPNYSSELNVNALLLGDSALYLCASSLVGRQETQYFGPGTRLLVL.

This clonotype was detected ten times or more. The gene calls are TRBV12-3 or TRBV12-4 and TRBJ2-7, with TRBD1 as a possible D gene (5 bases). Trimming took 5 bases from V and 2 from J, leaving 10 bases between them. The CDR3 is 13 amino acids. The DNA for the CDR3 is TGTGCCAGCAGTCCCAGACAGACCTACGAGCAGTACGTC. It is translated as CASSPRQTYEQYV.

This clonotype was observed a few times. This chain connects TRBV7-3 to TRBJ2-3; 9 bases map to TRBD1. V lost 5 bases, J lost 3 bases, and 6 bases stayed unmatched. CDR3 length equals 15 residues. CDR1 is SGHTA, CDR2 FQGTGA, per germline. CDR3 sequence: CASSPTGTGTDTQYF. The CDR3 coding sequence is TGTGCCAGCAGCCCCACCGGGACAGGGACAGATACGCAGTATTTT.

This rearrangement joins TRBV4-2 to TRBJ2-1; 8 bases fit TRBD2. The CDR3 runs to 15 residues. Germline trimming cut 0 bases from V and 6 bases from J; bases unmatched to any gene: 4. Germline V CDR1 and CDR2: LGHNA, YNFKEQ. This chain's CDR3 is CASSQDAGGSNEQFF. In DNA, the CDR3 is TGTGCCAGCAGCCAAGATGCGGGGGGAAGCAATGAGCAGTTCTTC.

The chain uses TRBV6-5 and TRBJ1-4, with D possibly being TRBD1 (5 bases). The CDR3 consists of 14 residues. The germline V gene encodes CDR1 MNHEY and CDR2 SVGAGI. Trimming took 2 bases from V and 8 from J, leaving 12 bases between them. As DNA, the CDR3 is TGTGCCAGCAGTTACGGGGGATATGGCGAAAAACTGTTTTTT. Its protein product is CASSYGGYGEKLFF.

This clonotype occurred a few times. This sequence joins TRBV18 and TRBJ2-2; possibly TRBD2 for D (5 bases). CDR3 size: 15 residues. V gave up 2 bases and J gave up 7 bases, with 14 bases separating them. In germline, CDR1 is KGHSH, CDR2 LQKENI. CDR3 residues: CASSPSPSYSGELFF. CDR3 DNA sequence: TGTGCCAGCTCACCATCCCCTAGCTACAGCGGGGAGCTGTTTTTT.

The sample holds a few counts of this clonotype. V is TRBV5-6 and J is TRBJ1-5; D may be TRBD1 (6 bases). Germline V lookup: CDR1 SGHDT, CDR2 YYEEEE. The CDR3 consists of 15 residues. Trimming cost V 0 bases and J 4 bases, with 11 bases left between them. CDR3: CASSLAGQKNQPQHF. In nucleotides, the CDR3 is TGTGCCAGCAGCTTGGCCGGACAGAAGAATCAGCCCCAGCATTTT. The variable domain in full, with the rest retrieved from reference TRBV5-6 and TRBJ1-5, is DAGVTQSPTHLIKTRGQQVTLRCSPKSGHDTVSWYQQALGQGPQFIFQYYEEEERQRGNFPDRFSGHQFPNYSSELNVNALLLGDSALYLCASSLAGQKNQPQHFGDGTRLSIL.